The 27 T cell receptor beta chains reported below all come from one sample, sequenced in a study of blood T cell repertoires in COVID-19 (dated by TCRdb to the early 2020s). Libraries were prepared through the immunoSEQ multiplex PCR assay. TCRdb stores this immuneACCESS table with in-frame sequences only. Part of the clones is absent; in the studies checked, under half of the shortfall reflects unresolved V genes, and no reason is known for the rest. The sample table shows 75,000 to 90,000 clones, and roughly 86% are seen once. The top ten constitute around 5.3% of the sample. Input material: peripheral blood. The receptor set was obtained from a man in his fifties or sixties with active or convalescent COVID-19.

The chain couples TRBV10-1 to TRBJ2-4, with 8 bases fitting TRBD1. The CDR3 is 16 residues long. Germline V gene data show CDR1 as WNHNN and CDR2 as SYGVQD (reference sequence). V gave up 3 bases and J gave up 0 bases; unmatched junction bases: 4. The CDR3 DNA follows: TGCGCCAGCAGTGATGGAGGGACAGGAGCCAAAAACATTCAGTACTTC. This translates into CASSDGGTGAKNIQYF.

In its sample, this clone was seen a few times. The chain recombines TRBV4-2 with TRBJ2-1; 8 bases align to TRBD1. The CDR3 runs 16 residues. The V gene's germline CDR1 is LGHNA and CDR2 YNFKEQ. Trimming cost V 0 bases and J 9 bases; bases outside gene matches: 10. This CDR3 reads CASSQDKQGGFSEQFF. CDR3 DNA sequence: TGTGCCAGCAGCCAAGATAAACAGGGGGGATTTAGTGAGCAGTTCTTC.

This chain uses TRBV19 with TRBJ2-3; 7 bases are shared with TRBD1. Germline V gives CDR1 LNHDA, CDR2 SQIVND (reference sequence). Unmatched junction bases numbered 5, after V lost 4 bases and J lost 1 base. The CDR3 is 15 amino acids. The CDR3 is CASSKGTAGTDTQYF. The CDR3, as DNA: TGTGCCAGTAGTAAAGGGACAGCAGGCACAGATACGCAGTATTTT.

This sequence joins TRBV7-6 and TRBJ2-2; D possibly corresponds to TRBD2 (5 bases). Trimming stripped 2 bases from V and 5 bases from J, with 6 bases between. This CDR3 is built from 13 residues. Per germline, CDR1 SGHVS and CDR2 FNYEAQ. For the CDR3, the DNA is TGTGCCAGCAGCTTAACGGGGACCGGGGAGCTGTTTTTT. It translates to CASSLTGTGELFF.

The genes are TRBV9 and TRBJ1-1, with 8 bases lining up with TRBD1. This CDR3 is 15 amino acids long. V lost 2 bases to trimming and J lost 1 base; unmatched junction nucleotides: 4. Germline CDR1 and CDR2: SGDLS and YYNGEE. DNA of the CDR3: TGTGCCAGCAGCGTTCAGGGGGCACCGAACACTGAAGCTTTCTTT. It is translated as CASSVQGAPNTEAFF.

This chain uses TRBV28 with TRBJ2-5; TRBD1 matches at 7 bases. Germline V gene data show CDR1 as MDHEN and CDR2 as SYDVKM. V shed 3 bases, J shed 4 bases, and the junction held 5 bases outside the gene matches. CDR3 length: 14 residues. The CDR3 region is CASSFVDRPETQYF. CDR3 bases: TGTGCCAGCAGTTTCGTGGACAGGCCAGAGACCCAGTACTTC.

CDR3 nucleotide sequence: TGTGCCAGCAGCTTAGGAACTAGCGGGGGAGGAGAGACCCAGTACTTC. It encodes CASSLGTSGGGETQYF. The V gene is TRBV11-2, the J gene TRBJ2-5; 11 nucleotides match TRBD2. This CDR3 spans 16 amino acids. Germline V lookup: CDR1 SGHAT, CDR2 FQNNGV. The V segment lost 1 base and the J segment 4 bases; nucleotides outside the gene matches: 5.

The sample holds one count of this clone. The chain joins TRBV13 to TRBJ2-5, with a tentative D call TRBD2 (5 bases). Germline CDR1 reads PRHDT; CDR2 reads FYEKMQ (reference sequence). This CDR3 region has 15 residues. V was pared by 0 bases and J by 2 bases, with 10 bases between. The CDR3 coding sequence is TGTGCCAGCAGCTTAGGACTAGGGAAGCAAGAGACCCAGTACTTC. Residues: CASSLGLGKQETQYF.

In its sample, this clone was seen a few times. V gene TRBV29-1 combines with J gene TRBJ2-3; the D gene is possibly TRBD2 (6 bases). Germline CDR1 and CDR2: SQVTM and ANQGSEA. This CDR3 has 13 residues. The V gene lost 7 bases and the J gene lost 6 bases, with 17 bases spanning the gap. The chain's CDR3 is CSAGTAGIDTQYF. Here the CDR3 DNA reads TGCAGCGCTGGGACTGCGGGGATCGATACGCAGTATTTT.

This chain links TRBV10-3 with TRBJ1-1; the match to TRBD1 covers 8 bases. The CDR3 runs 13 residues. In germline, CDR1 is ENHRY, CDR2 SYGVKD. V trimming: 6 bases; J trimming: 5 bases; junction bases outside the gene matches: 5. The DNA for the CDR3 is TGTGCCATCAGGGACAGGGAAGGTACTGAAGCTTTCTTT. It codes for CAIRDREGTEAFF.

V and J are TRBV21-1 and TRBJ1-1. TRBV21-1 is flagged as a pseudogene. The CDR3 consists of 16 residues. CDR3 DNA: TGTGCCAGCAGCAAAGGTAGAGGGCGGATGAACACTGAAGCTTTCTTT. Its translation is CASSKGRGRMNTEAFF.

This chain connects TRBV7-2 to TRBJ1-3; 8 positions agree with TRBD1. V gave up 2 bases and J gave up 4 bases; unmatched junction bases: 4. Germline CDR1 SGHTA, CDR2 FQGNSA. The CDR3 consists of 15 residues. The CDR3 nucleotides read TGTGCCAGCAGCTTACAGACAGGGGCAGGAAACACCATATATTTT. It is translated as CASSLQTGAGNTIYF.

This chain connects TRBV18 to TRBJ1-4, with 11 positions matching TRBD1. The CDR3 extends over 15 amino acids. With V trimmed by 4 bases and J by 7 bases, 5 bases remained unmatched. The germline V gene encodes CDR1 KGHSH and CDR2 LQKENI. The chain's CDR3 is CASSRAGTGGEKLFF. The CDR3 DNA is TGTGCCAGCTCACGAGCGGGGACAGGGGGTGAAAAACTGTTTTTT.

This chain uses TRBV10-3 with TRBJ1-6; D is uncertain. With 2 bases removed from V and 7 bases from J, the gap between germline ends came to 9 bases. The germline V gene encodes CDR1 ENHRY and CDR2 SYGVKD. The CDR3 runs to 14 residues. The CDR3 nucleotides read TGTGCCATCAGTGAGGGGCGCCAGAATTCACCCCTCCACTTT. Residues: CAISEGRQNSPLHF.

The rearrangement uses TRBV10-3 and TRBJ2-5, with TRBD1 matching over 8 bases. V gave up 3 bases and J gave up 5 bases; unmatched junction bases: 8. From germline, CDR1 is ENHRY and CDR2 SYGVKD. The CDR3 is made up of 15 amino acids. The CDR3 sequence is CAISERTGQSETQYF. In nucleotides, the CDR3 is TGTGCCATCAGTGAAAGGACAGGGCAAAGCGAGACCCAGTACTTC.

The chain recombines TRBV7-9 with TRBJ1-1, with TRBD1 matching 7 bases. The length of the CDR3 is 14 residues. Per germline, CDR1 SEHNR and CDR2 FQNEAQ (reference sequence). J gave up 8 bases and V 1 base, and 7 bases lay outside the gene matches. The CDR3 DNA follows: TGTGCCAGCAGCTTAGGGGAGACAGGGCGGGAAGCTTTCTTT. It is translated as CASSLGETGREAFF.

The V and J genes are TRBV29-1 and TRBJ2-7; D might be TRBD2 (6 bases). Trimming removed 5 bases at V and 2 bases at J, with 13 bases between. The CDR3 is 13 amino acids. Germline values: CDR1 SQVTM, CDR2 ANQGSEA. For the CDR3, the DNA is TGCAGCGTTTTCGGAGGGGCAACCTACGAGCAGTACTTC. Its protein product is CSVFGGATYEQYF.

This chain connects TRBV6-6 to TRBJ1-2, with 7 positions matching TRBD1. The CDR3 covers 14 residues. The V segment lost 2 bases and the J segment 2 bases; nucleotides outside the gene matches: 2. Germline CDR1 is MNHNY and CDR2 is SVGAGI (reference sequence). CDR3 region: CASSYPGQNYGYTF. As DNA, the CDR3 is TGTGCCAGCAGTTACCCGGGACAGAACTATGGCTACACCTTC.

V is TRBV10-2 and J is TRBJ2-7; 11 nucleotides agree with TRBD1. Looked up from germline, CDR1 is WSHSY and CDR2 is SAAADI. Unmatched junction bases numbered 7, after V lost 7 bases and J lost 2 bases. The CDR3 is made up of 15 amino acids. The CDR3 is CASNPGQGETYEQYF. CDR3 bases: TGCGCCAGCAACCCGGGACAGGGGGAGACCTACGAGCAGTACTTC.

The V call is TRBV11-2, the J call TRBJ2-2; maybe TRBD2 (6 bases). The CDR3 contains 17 residues. Looked up from germline, CDR1 is SGHAT and CDR2 is FQNNGV. The V and J ends lost 5 bases and 5 bases respectively, with 21 bases between them. The CDR3 nucleotides are TGTGCCAGCAGCCCCGGAGGGTGGCAGGTCAGAACCGGGGAGCTGTTTTTT. This codes for CASSPGGWQVRTGELFF.

This clone was seen many times. J is TRBJ2-7 and V is TRBV5-1; 9 bases align to TRBD2. Germline loops: CDR1 SGHRS, CDR2 YFSETQ. The CDR3 has 14 residues. The junction had 9 bases not matched to a gene; V was cut back by 4 bases and J by 7 bases. The CDR3 DNA reads as TGCGCCAGCAGCGCGCGTACTAGCGGGTGGGAGCAGTACGTC. The encoded protein is CASSARTSGWEQYV.

The chain couples TRBV6-5 to TRBJ2-7, with D possibly matching TRBD1 (6 bases). Germline values: CDR1 MNHEY, CDR2 SVGAGI. V lost 2 bases and J lost 0, with 11 bases in between. CDR3 length equals 15 residues. The CDR3 region has the DNA TGTGCCAGCAGTTACGGCAGGGGTGGCTCCTACGAGCAGTACTTC. It translates to CASSYGRGGSYEQYF.

This clone was counted a single time. The gene calls are TRBV25-1 and TRBJ2-7; 10 bases line up with TRBD1. The ends lost 3 bases at V and 3 bases at J; junction bases unmatched: 5. The CDR3 contains 15 residues. Germline CDR1 reads MGHDK; CDR2 reads SYGVNS. The CDR3 reads CASSDPGQGVYEQYV. CDR3 DNA: TGTGCCAGCAGTGACCCAGGACAGGGGGTCTACGAGCAGTACGTC.

This rearrangement joins TRBV5-1 to TRBJ2-3; TRBD2 matches at 8 bases. The V and J ends lost 5 bases and 3 bases, in that order; junction bases with no gene match: 5. Per the germline V gene, CDR1 is SGHRS and CDR2 is YFSETQ. The CDR3 spans 14 residues. Here the CDR3 DNA reads TGCGCCAGCAGATGGGCTAGCGGGACAGATACGCAGTATTTT. Its translation: CASRWASGTDTQYF. Combining the CDR3 with reference TRBV5-1 and TRBJ2-3 gives the whole variable domain KAGVTQTPRYLIKTRGQQVTLSCSPISGHRSVSWYQQTPGQGLQFLFEYFSETQRNKGNFPGRFSGRQFSNSRSEMNVSTLELGDSALYLCASRWASGTDTQYFGPGTRLTVL.

The chain joins TRBV6-2 or TRBV6-3 to TRBJ2-5; 8 bases match TRBD1. Germline V gene lookup returns CDR1 MNHEY and CDR2 SVGEGT. Trimming cost V 6 bases and J 3 bases; bases outside gene matches: 9. CDR3 size: 15 residues. Here the CDR3 reads CASSLRTGSKETQYF. The CDR3 region has the DNA TGTGCCAGCAGCCTCCGGACAGGGAGCAAAGAGACCCAGTACTTC.

In DNA, the CDR3 is TGTGCCAGCAGCCCACAAGCAACTAGCGGGGGGTCTGGGGAGCTGTTTTTT. Encoded protein: CASSPQATSGGSGELFF. The rearrangement links TRBV13 to TRBJ2-2; 12 nucleotides agree with TRBD2. Losses at the gene ends were 5 bases for V and 8 bases for J; bases not matched to a gene: 12. The CDR3 spans 17 residues. Germline CDR1 is PRHDT and CDR2 is FYEKMQ (reference sequence).

The chain combines TRBV28 with TRBJ2-7, with 7 bases lining up with TRBD1. Unmatched junction bases numbered 12, after V lost 6 bases and J lost 1 base. Looked up from germline, CDR1 is MDHEN and CDR2 is SYDVKM. The CDR3 runs to 16 residues. The CDR3 DNA sequence: TGTGCCAGCAGCACAACAGGGGTCGCCTTGTCCTACGAGCAGTACTTC. Its protein product is CASSTTGVALSYEQYF. Complete variable domain (other parts from reference TRBV28 and TRBJ2-7): DVKVTQSSRYLVKRTGEKVFLECVQDMDHENMFWYRQDPGLGLRLIYFSYDVKMKEKGDIPEGYSVSREKKERFSLILESASTNQTSMYLCASSTTGVALSYEQYFGPGTRLTVT.